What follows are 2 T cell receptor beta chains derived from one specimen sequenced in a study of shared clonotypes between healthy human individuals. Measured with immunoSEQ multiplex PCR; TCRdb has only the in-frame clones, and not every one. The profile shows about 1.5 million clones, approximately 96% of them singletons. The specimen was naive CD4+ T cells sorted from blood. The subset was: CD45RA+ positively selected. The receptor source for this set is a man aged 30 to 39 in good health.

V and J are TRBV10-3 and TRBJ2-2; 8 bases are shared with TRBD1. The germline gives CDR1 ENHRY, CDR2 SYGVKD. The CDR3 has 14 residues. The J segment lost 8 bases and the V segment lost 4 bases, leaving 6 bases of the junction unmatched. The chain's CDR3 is CAISGGRGQGELFF. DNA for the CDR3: TGTGCCATCAGTGGAGGCAGGGGGCAGGGGGAGCTGTTTTTT.

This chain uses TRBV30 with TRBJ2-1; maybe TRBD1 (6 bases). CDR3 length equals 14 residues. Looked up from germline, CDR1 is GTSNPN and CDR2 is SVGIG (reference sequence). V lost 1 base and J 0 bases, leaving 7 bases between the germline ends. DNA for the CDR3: TGTGCCTGGAGTGAGGGGGTCTCCTACAATGAGCAGTTCTTC. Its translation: CAWSEGVSYNEQFF.